Reported below is one T cell receptor beta chain. This receptor's antigen is unknown. Base-call qualities are not available, and no considerably larger clone is one nucleotide away. This entry is derived from a study of cytomegalovirus exposure and HLA in healthy donors (dated by TCRdb to about 2017). Concerning the study at large: In an earlier analysis of under 600 of the donors, about 270 Gb of sequence data and 95 million to 130 million unique TCR beta sequences from about 180 million T cells were reported. Among the roughly 390 genotyped donors, approximately 76% belonged to the genetic ancestry cluster associated with self-reported Caucasian donors. An earlier analysis of 587 of the donors used high-throughput TCR beta sequencing to judge whether each TCR beta V gene segment behaved as functional or pseudogenic. Typing coverage differed by locus: A, B, C, DRB1 and DQB1 were typed in roughly 629-640 donors, DQA1 in 500 to 550, DPA1 in roughly 590, and DPB1 in approximately 450. A later analysis re-analyzed previously published TCR beta repertoires from approximately 700 donors and added high-resolution HLA genotyping to study TCR occurrence patterns. The study aimed to test whether signatures of past pathogen exposure could be identified by cataloging public T cell receptors. Alongside the repertoire data, information on donor age, sex, ethnicity and CMV serostatus was compiled. Every discovery cohort repertoire had been produced on one sequencing platform. The study combined high-throughput TCR immunosequencing, statistical association of individual TCRs with disease status, and machine learning to predict cytomegalovirus infection status. About 5 DR-DQ haplotypes were handled as single units for association and clustering, since linkage in the cohort was strong. An early release covering roughly 640 HLA-typed donors comprised approximately 300 gigabases of sequencing data and tens of millions of unique TCR sequences. Rather than using new phenotypic data, the later analysis identified candidate immune exposures from TCR beta sequences and from how often those sequences occurred across donors. Among 398 genotyped donors of the cohort, an average of approximately 250,000 unique TCR beta nucleotide sequences were sequenced per donor, 15% to 20% of them non-productive. The T cell repertoires of 666 subjects were profiled by immunosequencing and related to cytomegalovirus serostatus. Along with the approximately 650-subject first cohort, a separate validation cohort of some 130 different subjects was used. Genome-wide SNP genotypes for about 60% of the roughly 670 donors were used in a later genetic analysis, which treated that subset as a discovery cohort. HLA typing included class I and class II loci at four-digit resolution.

Library preparation used the immunoSEQ multiplex PCR assay. A mixture of 60 forward primers for TCR Vbeta segments and 13 reverse primers for TCR Jbeta segments was used in the multiplex PCR. The CDR3 region of rearranged TCR beta genes was amplified from genomic DNA by a multiplex PCR assay. On the Illumina HiSeq System, the amplified TCR beta libraries were sequenced as 87-base-pair reads. The authors' analysis ran thus. In a later analysis, roughly 80 million unique TCR beta chains were counted across the 650 to 700 repertoires, and roughly 11 million of these chains were shared by at least two donors. Raw reads were error-corrected and collapsed into unique sequences by a nearest-neighbor algorithm in which closely related sequences were merged to remove PCR and sequencing errors. CDR3 sequences were aligned to IMGT reference sequences to assign V, D and J gene segments. Each retained sequence needed at least a six-nucleotide match to both a V gene segment and a J gene segment. Rearrangements were called productive when the CDR3 lacked stop codons and stayed in frame with V and J; all others were non-productive. Following IMGT convention, CDR3 was defined as the stretch from the second conserved V-encoded cysteine up to the conserved J-encoded phenylalanine. The earlier analysis of fewer than 700 of the donors excluded sequences that lacked an unambiguous match to a single V gene segment. In an earlier analysis of a few hundred of the donors, V segments were called functional above 56.7% productive rearrangements and were called segregating when the between-donor standard deviation exceeded 5%. A statistical classification framework was developed to diagnose cytomegalovirus status using the catalog of TCR beta chain sequences. In a later analysis, TCR nucleotide sequences were compared against IMGT/GENE-DB human TR gene sequences so that V and J genes could be assigned. The TCRdist pipeline was used in a later analysis to assign CDR3 sequences and most-parsimonious VDJ recombination scenarios. In a later analysis, each TCR beta chain was defined by its CDR3 amino acid sequence together with its V-gene family, and reads without a unique V-gene family were excluded. In a later analysis, fewer than 650 highly shared, low-generation-probability nucleotide sequences were removed to address suspected cross-contamination and a sequencing artifact. For each public chain, a later analysis derived a clonal expansion index from normalized ranks of inferred template counts within each repertoire. Generation probabilities in a later analysis came from a VDJ recombination model fitted to out-of-frame rearrangements, and those results were checked against IGoR. Hypergeometric tests were used in a later analysis to score TCR-TCR, TCR-HLA and TCR-CMV co-occurrence, with a repertoire-size bias correction applied to the TCR pairs. In a later analysis, false discovery rates were estimated by permuting HLA or CMV assignments 20 times. In a later analysis, co-occurring TCRs were grouped using DBSCAN, and TCRdist sequence similarity was added for clustering within HLA-allele-positive subsets. For co-occurrence clustering, repertoires with fewer than 30,000 or more than 120,000 public chains were excluded, along with four to six repertoires with anomalous nucleotide sharing. TCRdb re-hosts the immuneACCESS table, in-frame sequences only. Its copies lack some clones; in the studies checked, an unresolved V gene accounts for under half of them, and the cause for the rest is not known. V and J calls plus clone size are reproduced from that table; the DNA served to infer D and trimming. This sample gives roughly 110,000 clones in total; 65% to 80% of them show up just once. Together, the top ten hold 5% to 7% of the sample.

The full study reports these points: Strong co-occurrence of HLA alleles, especially DR and DQ, made assigning TCR associations to individual alleles difficult. Roughly uniform sequencing depth across donors was assumed in presence/absence analyses, although this assumption may not hold. Most TCR sequences were observed very rarely across donors, whereas some public TCRs were present in many individuals. Cytomegalovirus status was reported to be diagnosed by the classifier with high specificity and sensitivity in both the original and validation cohorts. In a later genetic analysis, a missense DCLRE1C variant was associated with V-gene and J-gene trimming of TCR beta chains, and the association was replicated in an independent cohort. A further reported finding was that TCR beta sequences accurately predicted the HLA-A and HLA-B alleles for most subjects in the first cohort. HLA typing was unavailable for some donors at each locus, so association tests used only the typed subset. Immune exposure information for the cohort was limited to CMV serostatus. Linkage disequilibrium might explain the correlated functional status among segregating V segments, but an unknown experimental factor could not be excluded. A later analysis reported that several top co-occurrence clusters appeared linked to parvovirus B19, influenza, CMV and Epstein-Barr virus. Because the 87-base-pair reads could not distinguish some IMGT-functional V segments, including TRBV6-2 and TRBV6-3, those segments were excluded. Broadly in line with IMGT annotations, most TCR beta V segments showed up in productive rearrangements about 90% or about 30% of the time in an earlier analysis of 587 of the donors. A later analysis found that most CMV-associated TCR beta chains appeared HLA-restricted, with HLA associations seemingly driven largely by CMV exposure. The study listed approximately 150 TCR beta chains as associated with cytomegalovirus. Compared with equally common non-associated chains, HLA-associated TCR beta chains in a later analysis were more clonally expanded and had lower generation probabilities. At a false discovery rate of 0.05, a later analysis linked 15,000 to 20,000 TCR beta sequences to specific HLA alleles. Some 15 rarely observed V segments, including chromosome 9 orphons, were excluded from the earlier analysis of about 600 of the donors because counts were too low. The sequencing pipeline was judged likely to have produced a cluster of highly shared sequence variants as a technical artifact. In a later analysis, TCR association rates were found to vary across HLA loci, with the most associated TCRs seen for DRB1 alleles and the fewest for HLA-C alleles. According to a later genetic analysis, donors in an Asian-associated ancestry cluster had fewer N-insertions in productive TCRs than the roughly 660-donor mean. The authors suggested that the approach could potentially be generalized to other disease states and immunological phenotypes. Three of the identified cytomegalovirus-associated TCR beta chains were confirmed in vitro to be specific for cytomegalovirus antigens. In this cohort, only TCR beta chains were sequenced, and detectable features were limited by the absence of alpha or paired-chain data.

The CDR1 and CDR2 encoded by the germline V gene are MNHEY and SVGAGI. Including cysteine and phenylalanine, the CDR3 has 14 amino acids. Of the read, only the CDR3 DNA is kept; its 42 bases are in frame from base 1. The junction shows trimming of 6 bases on V and 2 bases on J, plus 11 bases between the germline ends. The cohort was made up of about 610 healthy bone marrow donors. All cohort members were sampled while nominally healthy, although unrecorded immune exposures were likely present. The donor was CMV seropositive and was included in the group of some 290 seropositive cohort members. Each donor provided a peripheral blood sample, and peripheral blood mononuclear cells were used for TCR beta sequencing. The Qiagen DNeasy Blood Extraction Kit was used to extract genomic DNA from the blood cell samples.

What was sequenced was PBMCs. The source is a woman aged 50 to 60 in good health and CMV-seropositive. The chain is assembled from TRBV6-5 and TRBJ1-5, with no reliable assignment of the D segment. The CDR3: CASSNRGGNQPQHF. The DNA is as follows: TGTGCCAGCAGCAATCGCGGGGGCAATCAGCCCCAGCATTTT.